This T cell receptor (beta chain) is drawn from a study of cytomegalovirus exposure and HLA in healthy donors. Overall study results and limits: Most of the TCR beta V segments (in an earlier analysis) were productive either about 90% or about 30% of the time.

PCR was performed using 60 Vbeta and 13 Jbeta primers. Clones were sequenced by immunoSEQ multiplex PCR, and TCRdb holds only the in-frame ones, with some missing. The repertoire holds about 150,000 clones, with roughly 85% as singletons. Germline CDR1 SGHAT, CDR2 FQNNGV. This CDR3 has 15 amino acids. V was clipped by 0 bases and J by 7 bases; unmatched bases: 0. Points on this clone: Its antigen is unidentified.

The sequenced sample was PBMCs. The rearrangement joins TRBV11-2 to TRBJ2-1, with TRBD2 matching over 13 bases. The TCR comes from a male donor in good health and CMV-seronegative. As DNA, the CDR3 is TGTGCCAGCAGCTTAGAGGGACTAGCGGGGAATGAGCAGTTCTTC. The encoded protein is CASSLEGLAGNEQFF.